A selection of T cell receptor beta chains follows, all from one sample in a study of T-cell memory formation after mild COVID-19. TCRdb processed the 5' RACE reads anew with MiXCR; each CDR3 protein has one entry. Here the sample spans over 300,000 distinct CDR3 sequences, 20% to 25% being singletons. Input material: PBMCs or a T cell subset sorted from them (not recorded which). The receptors were sampled from a man between 18 and 29 years old who had mild COVID-19 (a few samples of this study predate the infection). Cell type and time point are not known. Both conserved end residues are part of each CDR3. Fields, in order: V gene, CDR3 protein.

TRBV28,CASSSWDLAFF
TRBV29-1,CSVEEPTGDTQYF
TRBV11-3,CASSLDHSGTSRYNEQFF
TRBV9,CASSVKVSTDTQYF
TRBV5-5,CASGRLAGDIDTQYF
TRBV27,CASSLIGDSGNTIYF
TRBV4-2,CASSPRVRGSGELFF
TRBV10-3,CAISEPNPVYGYTF
TRBV6-6,CASSQVRGLSDEQYF
TRBV9,CASSVEGWSYGYTF
TRBV9,CASSKRTSGGRETQYF
TRBV15,CATSRARVSNQPQHF
TRBV5-1,CASSIGTSSGSDTQYF
TRBV16,CASSRVSSGELFF
TRBV7-3,CASSPAHRGNGYTF
TRBV18,CASSLLPGLAAEQFF
TRBV5-1,CASSLVGGGDEQFF
TRBV4-1,CASSQQGGSTDTQYF
TRBV6-5,CASSAPGTNYGYTF
TRBV12-3/TRBV12-4,CASSPKATGRRNQPQHF
TRBV7-6,CASSRFGQGDEQYF
TRBV20-1,CSASPGVPTEAFF
TRBV15,CATSRRNRVGTDTQYF
TRBV5-1,CASSSMTSGVSNEQFF
TRBV6-6,CASSFGFSGYYEQYF
TRBV7-2,CASSLLAGLNRDGYTF